This T cell receptor (beta chain) was profiled in a study of shared clonotypes between healthy human individuals. Study-wide context: A few men and a couple of women, aged 18 to 49, were donors. A donor's plate count was three for CD4 naive and three for CD4 memory; CD8 naive had two and CD8 memory one.

Clones were read by immunoSEQ multiplex PCR, and TCRdb kept only the in-frame ones, dropping some. The sample shows 1.5 million to 2.5 million clones, over 85% of them seen only once. Naive CD8 populations comprised CD45RO-negative cells positively selected for CCR7, excluding terminally differentiated effector memory CD45RA+ cells. V was cut by 0 bases and J by 3 bases, with 13 bases left in between. The CDR3 is made up of 15 amino acids. Germline V gene sequence: CDR1 SGDLS, CDR2 YYNGEE. The chain carries TRBV9 and TRBJ2-7; D is unresolved. The source is a man between 18 and 29 years old in good health. The sequenced sample consisted of naive CD8+ T cells sorted from blood. The CDR3 protein is CASSVGLGRNYEQYF. The DNA for the CDR3 is TGTGCCAGCAGCGTAGGTTTAGGTCGGAACTACGAGCAGTACTTC.